This record concerns one TCR beta chain sequence. Its specificity is unknown. CDR1 and CDR2 (germline): LNHDA, SQIVND (reference sequence). The V gene lost 5 bases and the J gene lost 0 bases, with 19 bases spanning the gap. The CDR3 totals 17 residues. This sample stems from a study of T cells in localized non-small cell lung cancer. Regarding the study as a whole: Since sequencing was restricted to only one region of the tumor, intratumor heterogeneity remains a possibility. Within adjacent lung there appeared a median around 57 of the top 100 tumor clones. Longer overall survival accompanied higher blood T cell density.

Profiling relied on immunoSEQ multiplex PCR, and the TCRdb table lists in-frame clones only, not all of them. The sample shows some 19,000 clones, 85% to 95% of them seen only once. The V and J genes are TRBV19 and TRBJ1-2; possible D gene TRBD1, 6 bases. The sequencing used peripheral blood, collected before any cancer treatment. This receptor was identified in a male donor aged 60 or older with stage I squamous cell lung carcinoma. The CDR3 region has the DNA TGTGCCAGTAGTCTGGGGACCGGGACATCTTCTAACTATGGCTACACCTTC. This codes for CASSLGTGTSSNYGYTF. The full variable domain, in which reference TRBV19 and TRBJ1-2 provide the parts outside the CDR3, is DGGITQSPKYLFRKEGQNVTLSCEQNLNHDAMYWYRQDPGQGLRLIYYSQIVNDFQKGDIAEGYSVSREKKESFPLTVTSAQKNPTAFYLCASSLGTGTSSNYGYTFGSGTRLTVV.